A few counts support the clone carrying this T cell receptor (beta chain). The sample is drawn from a study of T-cell memory formation after mild COVID-19. V was shortened by 0 bases and J by 1 base, with 7 bases between the two germline ends. The CDR3 length is 14 residues. Germline V lookup: CDR1 SGHRS, CDR2 YFSETQ. Using its own MiXCR run on the 5' RACE reads, TCRdb lists one record per CDR3 protein. The sample contains about 340,000 distinct CDR3 sequences, approximately 21% of which appear only once. This sequence joins TRBV5-1 and TRBJ1-1, with unresolved D. This clonotype was obtained from an adult woman who had mild COVID-19 (a few samples of this study predate the infection). Cell type and time point are not known. Sequencing was performed on PBMCs or a T cell subset sorted from them (not recorded which). In DNA, the CDR3 is TGCGCCAGCAGCTTGGAGGTCCCGAACACTGAAGCTTTCTTT. Translated, it gives CASSLEVPNTEAFF.